The 5 T cell receptor beta chains below come from one sample, sequenced in a study of T cell changes during pregnancy in multiple sclerosis. The table came from immunoSEQ multiplex PCR; TCRdb's copy has only in-frame clones and leaves some out. This sample has about 40,000 clones; about 91% occur once, and the top ten carry roughly 0.5%. Sequencing used CD4+ T cells from peripheral blood mononuclear cells, obtained in the second trimester of pregnancy. The origin of the receptors is a female donor in good health, enrolled as a control in a pregnancy study.

This rearrangement joins TRBV10-2 to TRBJ1-5; TRBD1 matches at 7 bases. The CDR3 loop spans 18 amino acids. The V segment lost 3 bases and the J segment 1 base; nucleotides outside the gene matches: 12. Germline V lookup: CDR1 WSHSY, CDR2 SAAADI. The CDR3 here is CASSEGWRGRLSNQPQHF. Here the CDR3 DNA reads TGCGCCAGCAGTGAAGGGTGGAGGGGGCGGCTCAGCAATCAGCCCCAGCATTTT.

This clone was counted between two and nine times. The chain couples TRBV27 to TRBJ1-1, with 8 bases identical to TRBD1. The CDR3 has 14 residues. CDR1 MNHEY and CDR2 SMNVEV come from the germline V gene (reference sequence). Trimming took 6 bases from V and 6 from J; bases not matched to a gene: 9. The CDR3 sequence: CASSRTGNVAEAFF. In DNA form, the CDR3 reads TGTGCCAGCAGCCGGACAGGGAACGTCGCTGAAGCTTTCTTT.

V and J are TRBV29-1 and TRBJ1-2; D remains unclear. V dropped 7 bases and J dropped 8 bases, with 20 bases sitting between them. The CDR3 totals 13 residues. CDR1 SQVTM and CDR2 ANQGSEA come from the germline V gene. This CDR3 is CSALTGSGRGYTF. The CDR3 DNA is TGCAGCGCCCTGACGGGCAGCGGGCGGGGCTACACCTTC.

This rearrangement joins TRBV7-6 to TRBJ1-4; D is perhaps TRBD1 (5 bases). The CDR3 spans 14 residues. Per the germline V gene, CDR1 is SGHVS and CDR2 is FNYEAQ. Trimming left V 5 bases short and J 8 bases short, with 15 bases between. The CDR3 DNA reads as TGTGCCAGCAGCCAAAATTTAGGGGTCGAAAAACTGTTTTTT. Translated: CASSQNLGVEKLFF.

The genes are TRBV7-8 and TRBJ2-5, with 8 bases fitting TRBD2. The CDR3 sequence is 17 residues long. The V segment lost 3 bases and the J segment 0 bases; nucleotides outside the gene matches: 9. Germline CDR1 reads SGHVS; CDR2 reads FQNEAQ. The CDR3 protein is CASSLLTGRGDQETQYF. The CDR3 nucleotides read TGTGCCAGCAGCTTGCTGACTGGGCGGGGGGACCAAGAGACCCAGTACTTC.